This entry features one T cell receptor (beta chain) sequence. Its antigen remains unidentified. Generated by immunoSEQ multiplex PCR, the TCRdb table keeps only in-frame clones and is missing some. Of about 130,000 clones listed, approximately 89% were seen once; the top ten hold around 6.1%. The sample comes from a study of T cell responses to AZD1222 COVID-19 vaccine. Study findings and constraints: Females outnumbered males among donors, who were mostly white British; clonal diversity was possibly underestimated. Baseline seropositivity occurred in only 5 to 7 AZD1222 recipients. Spike-specific TCR breadth and depth went up after people got two AZD1222 doses. Repertoires were collected only later (after the peak T cell response had occurred).

V lost 8 bases to trimming and J lost 8 bases, with 15 bases between them. The CDR3 extends over 12 amino acids. The rearrangement links TRBV12-3 or TRBV12-4 to TRBJ1-2; a weak D match, TRBD1 (5 bases). The input for sequencing was peripheral blood, taken on day 0 of AZD1222 vaccination. This receptor was taken from an adult in good health. CDR3: CASGQGIEGYTF. As DNA, the CDR3 is TGTGCCAGCGGTCAGGGCATTGAGGGCTACACCTTC.